This is a list of T cell receptor beta chains from one sample in a study of cytomegalovirus exposure and HLA in healthy donors. The repertoire was sequenced with immunoSEQ multiplex PCR; TCRdb's copy has only in-frame clones and lacks some. The sample has over 120,000 clones; approximately 80% are singletons. Source material: PBMCs. The receptor source for this set is a woman aged 18-30 years in good health and CMV-seropositive. Both conserved end residues are part of each CDR3. Each record gives: J gene, V gene, CDR3 protein.

j_gene: TRBJ1-5
v_gene: TRBV30
CDR3aa: CAWSGQNQPQHF

j_gene: TRBJ2-7
v_gene: TRBV19
CDR3aa: CASSPNSATGAYEQYF

j_gene: TRBJ2-1
v_gene: TRBV5-1
CDR3aa: CASSLTGLGYNEQFF

j_gene: TRBJ2-7
v_gene: TRBV4-1
CDR3aa: CASSQRLLDEQYF

j_gene: TRBJ2-2
v_gene: TRBV13
CDR3aa: CASSLGSTGELFF

j_gene: TRBJ2-1
v_gene: TRBV27
CDR3aa: CASARIDGGYNEQFF

j_gene: TRBJ1-2
v_gene: TRBV5-8
CDR3aa: CASSLGQGLLGYTF

j_gene: TRBJ1-4
v_gene: TRBV19
CDR3aa: CASSQGRRAPNEKLFF

j_gene: TRBJ2-5
v_gene: TRBV6-5
CDR3aa: CASSPGQGVGGTQYF

j_gene: TRBJ2-3
v_gene: TRBV5-4
CDR3aa: CASSPGLAPDTQYF

j_gene: TRBJ2-1
v_gene: TRBV4-1
CDR3aa: CASSQDDSGGGSEQFF

j_gene: TRBJ2-3
v_gene: TRBV10-3
CDR3aa: CAISSGYTDTQYF

j_gene: TRBJ1-1
v_gene: TRBV5-1
CDR3aa: CASSAWTGFNTEAFF

j_gene: TRBJ1-5
v_gene: TRBV5-5
CDR3aa: CASSIGTVQPQHF

j_gene: TRBJ2-1
v_gene: TRBV18
CDR3aa: CASSPRSGGANEQFF

j_gene: TRBJ2-1
v_gene: TRBV5-4
CDR3aa: CASSLSGEQFF

j_gene: TRBJ2-7
v_gene: TRBV12-5
CDR3aa: CASGLQGTPSSEQYF

j_gene: TRBJ1-3
v_gene: TRBV5-1
CDR3aa: CASSLEGGGNTIYF

j_gene: TRBJ1-1
v_gene: TRBV7-2
CDR3aa: CASSLVHKNTEAFF

j_gene: TRBJ1-4
v_gene: TRBV30
CDR3aa: CAWTGQGARKLFF

j_gene: TRBJ1-2
v_gene: TRBV29-1
CDR3aa: CSVSQGQGLSDYGYTF

j_gene: TRBJ1-2
v_gene: TRBV5-1
CDR3aa: CASSENYGYTF

j_gene: TRBJ2-1
v_gene: TRBV4-2
CDR3aa: CASSQVASEACDEQFF

j_gene: TRBJ2-2
v_gene: TRBV7-9
CDR3aa: CASSLNLGSSGELFF

j_gene: TRBJ2-1
v_gene: TRBV5-4
CDR3aa: CASSPTSGNEQFF

j_gene: TRBJ2-5
v_gene: TRBV5-1
CDR3aa: CASSPGTGPQETQYF